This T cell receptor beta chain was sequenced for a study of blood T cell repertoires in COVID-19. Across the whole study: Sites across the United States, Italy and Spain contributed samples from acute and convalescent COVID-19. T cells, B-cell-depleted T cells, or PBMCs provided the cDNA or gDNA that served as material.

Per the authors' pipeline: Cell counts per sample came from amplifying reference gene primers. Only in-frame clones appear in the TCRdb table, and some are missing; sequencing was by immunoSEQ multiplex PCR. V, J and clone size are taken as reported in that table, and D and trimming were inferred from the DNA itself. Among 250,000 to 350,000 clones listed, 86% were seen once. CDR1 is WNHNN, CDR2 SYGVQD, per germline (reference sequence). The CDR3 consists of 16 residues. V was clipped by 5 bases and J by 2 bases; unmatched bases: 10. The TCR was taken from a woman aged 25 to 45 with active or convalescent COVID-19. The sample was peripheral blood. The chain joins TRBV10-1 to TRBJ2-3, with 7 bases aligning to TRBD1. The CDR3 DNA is TGCGCCAGCAGTAAGGGACAGAGTTGGGCCACAGATACGCAGTATTTT. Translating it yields CASSKGQSWATDTQYF.